This entry lists 2 T cell receptor beta chains sequenced from one sample in a study of T cells after posttransplantation cyclophosphamide. A marrow graft followed busulfan-fludarabine conditioning, with cyclophosphamide on days +3 and +4. Repertoires were generated with immunoSEQ multiplex PCR, while TCRdb's copy carries only in-frame clones and drops some. This sample has some 10,000 clones; around four fifths occur once, and the top ten carry 15% to 17%. The input for sequencing was PBMCs, taken about 1,800 days after allogeneic stem cell transplant with posttransplant cyclophosphamide. The receptor set was obtained from a female patient aged 50 to 60 who received an allogeneic stem cell transplant from a related donor, was CMV-positive, and had no GVHD. Some T cells may have come from the graft donor.

This sequence joins TRBV27 and TRBJ1-4; unclear D gene. Germline V lookup: CDR1 MNHEY, CDR2 SMNVEV (reference sequence). The CDR3 is 15 residues long. V was clipped by 5 bases and J by 1 base, with 11 bases between them. The CDR3 reads CASSPTYGTNEKLFF. CDR3 in DNA: TGTGCCAGCAGTCCTACTTATGGAACTAATGAAAAACTGTTTTTT.

This clone was counted once. The chain uses TRBV27 and TRBJ2-1, with 8 bases that match TRBD2. Germline V gene lookup returns CDR1 MNHEY and CDR2 SMNVEV (reference sequence). Trimming took 4 bases from V and 6 from J; bases not matched to a gene: 11. The CDR3 runs 16 residues. CDR3 sequence reads: CASSSPSGRGVNEQFF. The CDR3 DNA sequence: TGTGCCAGCAGTTCTCCGAGCGGGAGAGGCGTCAATGAGCAGTTCTTC.